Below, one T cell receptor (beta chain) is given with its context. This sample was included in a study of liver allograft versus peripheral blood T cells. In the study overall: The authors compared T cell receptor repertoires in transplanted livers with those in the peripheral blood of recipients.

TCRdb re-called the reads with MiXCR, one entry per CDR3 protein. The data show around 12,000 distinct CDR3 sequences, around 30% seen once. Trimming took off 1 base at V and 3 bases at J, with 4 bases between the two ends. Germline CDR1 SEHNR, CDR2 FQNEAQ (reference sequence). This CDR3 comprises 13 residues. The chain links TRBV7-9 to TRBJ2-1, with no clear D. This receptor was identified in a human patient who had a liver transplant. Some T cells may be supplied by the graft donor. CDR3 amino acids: CASSLGSYNEQFF. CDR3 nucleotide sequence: TGTGCCAGCAGCTTAGGGAGCTACAATGAGCAGTTCTTC.